This paragraph reports one T cell receptor (beta chain). The CDR3 sequence is 14 residues long. The germline V gene has CDR1 SGHTA and CDR2 FQGNSA. V trimming: 5 bases; J trimming: 7 bases; junction bases outside the gene matches: 8. The data were produced by immunoSEQ multiplex PCR, yet TCRdb's version contains in-frame clones alone and is incomplete. The sample includes 45,000 to 65,000 clones, about 88% of them seen just once. This record comes from a study of blood T cell repertoires in COVID-19. The specimen sequenced was peripheral blood. The rearrangement uses TRBV7-2 and TRBJ1-2; 9 bases are a match to TRBD1. This sequence was found in a man in his 60s with active COVID-19. The CDR3 DNA reads TGTGCCAGCAGCCCGGGACAGGGTGAAAGTGGCTACACCTTC. It is translated as CASSPGQGESGYTF. Using reference TRBV7-2 and TRBJ1-2 for the parts outside the CDR3, the full variable domain is GAGVSQSPSNKVTEKGKDVELRCDPISGHTALYWYRQSLGQGLEFLIYFQGNSAPDKSGLPSDRFSAERTGGSVSTLTIQRTQQEDSAVYLCASSPGQGESGYTFGSGTRLTVV.